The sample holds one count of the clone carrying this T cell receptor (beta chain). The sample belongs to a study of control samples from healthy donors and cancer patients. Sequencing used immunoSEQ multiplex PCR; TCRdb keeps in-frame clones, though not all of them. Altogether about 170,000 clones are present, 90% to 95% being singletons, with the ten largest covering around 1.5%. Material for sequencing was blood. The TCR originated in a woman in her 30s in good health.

Here the CDR3 reads CASSLGSGGTYGYTF. The CDR3 nucleotides are TGTGCCAGCAGCTTAGGCTCAGGGGGGACCTATGGCTACACCTTC. The chain joins TRBV7-2 to TRBJ1-2; 7 bases are shared with TRBD1. The V and J ends lost 1 base and 4 bases, in that order; junction bases with no gene match: 6. The CDR3 consists of 15 residues. Germline lookup yields CDR1 SGHTA and CDR2 FQGNSA. The variable domain in full, with the rest retrieved from reference TRBV7-2 and TRBJ1-2, is GAGVSQSPSNKVTEKGKDVELRCDPISGHTALYWYRQSLGQGLEFLIYFQGNSAPDKSGLPSDRFSAERTGGSVSTLTIQRTQQEDSAVYLCASSLGSGGTYGYTFGSGTRLTVV.